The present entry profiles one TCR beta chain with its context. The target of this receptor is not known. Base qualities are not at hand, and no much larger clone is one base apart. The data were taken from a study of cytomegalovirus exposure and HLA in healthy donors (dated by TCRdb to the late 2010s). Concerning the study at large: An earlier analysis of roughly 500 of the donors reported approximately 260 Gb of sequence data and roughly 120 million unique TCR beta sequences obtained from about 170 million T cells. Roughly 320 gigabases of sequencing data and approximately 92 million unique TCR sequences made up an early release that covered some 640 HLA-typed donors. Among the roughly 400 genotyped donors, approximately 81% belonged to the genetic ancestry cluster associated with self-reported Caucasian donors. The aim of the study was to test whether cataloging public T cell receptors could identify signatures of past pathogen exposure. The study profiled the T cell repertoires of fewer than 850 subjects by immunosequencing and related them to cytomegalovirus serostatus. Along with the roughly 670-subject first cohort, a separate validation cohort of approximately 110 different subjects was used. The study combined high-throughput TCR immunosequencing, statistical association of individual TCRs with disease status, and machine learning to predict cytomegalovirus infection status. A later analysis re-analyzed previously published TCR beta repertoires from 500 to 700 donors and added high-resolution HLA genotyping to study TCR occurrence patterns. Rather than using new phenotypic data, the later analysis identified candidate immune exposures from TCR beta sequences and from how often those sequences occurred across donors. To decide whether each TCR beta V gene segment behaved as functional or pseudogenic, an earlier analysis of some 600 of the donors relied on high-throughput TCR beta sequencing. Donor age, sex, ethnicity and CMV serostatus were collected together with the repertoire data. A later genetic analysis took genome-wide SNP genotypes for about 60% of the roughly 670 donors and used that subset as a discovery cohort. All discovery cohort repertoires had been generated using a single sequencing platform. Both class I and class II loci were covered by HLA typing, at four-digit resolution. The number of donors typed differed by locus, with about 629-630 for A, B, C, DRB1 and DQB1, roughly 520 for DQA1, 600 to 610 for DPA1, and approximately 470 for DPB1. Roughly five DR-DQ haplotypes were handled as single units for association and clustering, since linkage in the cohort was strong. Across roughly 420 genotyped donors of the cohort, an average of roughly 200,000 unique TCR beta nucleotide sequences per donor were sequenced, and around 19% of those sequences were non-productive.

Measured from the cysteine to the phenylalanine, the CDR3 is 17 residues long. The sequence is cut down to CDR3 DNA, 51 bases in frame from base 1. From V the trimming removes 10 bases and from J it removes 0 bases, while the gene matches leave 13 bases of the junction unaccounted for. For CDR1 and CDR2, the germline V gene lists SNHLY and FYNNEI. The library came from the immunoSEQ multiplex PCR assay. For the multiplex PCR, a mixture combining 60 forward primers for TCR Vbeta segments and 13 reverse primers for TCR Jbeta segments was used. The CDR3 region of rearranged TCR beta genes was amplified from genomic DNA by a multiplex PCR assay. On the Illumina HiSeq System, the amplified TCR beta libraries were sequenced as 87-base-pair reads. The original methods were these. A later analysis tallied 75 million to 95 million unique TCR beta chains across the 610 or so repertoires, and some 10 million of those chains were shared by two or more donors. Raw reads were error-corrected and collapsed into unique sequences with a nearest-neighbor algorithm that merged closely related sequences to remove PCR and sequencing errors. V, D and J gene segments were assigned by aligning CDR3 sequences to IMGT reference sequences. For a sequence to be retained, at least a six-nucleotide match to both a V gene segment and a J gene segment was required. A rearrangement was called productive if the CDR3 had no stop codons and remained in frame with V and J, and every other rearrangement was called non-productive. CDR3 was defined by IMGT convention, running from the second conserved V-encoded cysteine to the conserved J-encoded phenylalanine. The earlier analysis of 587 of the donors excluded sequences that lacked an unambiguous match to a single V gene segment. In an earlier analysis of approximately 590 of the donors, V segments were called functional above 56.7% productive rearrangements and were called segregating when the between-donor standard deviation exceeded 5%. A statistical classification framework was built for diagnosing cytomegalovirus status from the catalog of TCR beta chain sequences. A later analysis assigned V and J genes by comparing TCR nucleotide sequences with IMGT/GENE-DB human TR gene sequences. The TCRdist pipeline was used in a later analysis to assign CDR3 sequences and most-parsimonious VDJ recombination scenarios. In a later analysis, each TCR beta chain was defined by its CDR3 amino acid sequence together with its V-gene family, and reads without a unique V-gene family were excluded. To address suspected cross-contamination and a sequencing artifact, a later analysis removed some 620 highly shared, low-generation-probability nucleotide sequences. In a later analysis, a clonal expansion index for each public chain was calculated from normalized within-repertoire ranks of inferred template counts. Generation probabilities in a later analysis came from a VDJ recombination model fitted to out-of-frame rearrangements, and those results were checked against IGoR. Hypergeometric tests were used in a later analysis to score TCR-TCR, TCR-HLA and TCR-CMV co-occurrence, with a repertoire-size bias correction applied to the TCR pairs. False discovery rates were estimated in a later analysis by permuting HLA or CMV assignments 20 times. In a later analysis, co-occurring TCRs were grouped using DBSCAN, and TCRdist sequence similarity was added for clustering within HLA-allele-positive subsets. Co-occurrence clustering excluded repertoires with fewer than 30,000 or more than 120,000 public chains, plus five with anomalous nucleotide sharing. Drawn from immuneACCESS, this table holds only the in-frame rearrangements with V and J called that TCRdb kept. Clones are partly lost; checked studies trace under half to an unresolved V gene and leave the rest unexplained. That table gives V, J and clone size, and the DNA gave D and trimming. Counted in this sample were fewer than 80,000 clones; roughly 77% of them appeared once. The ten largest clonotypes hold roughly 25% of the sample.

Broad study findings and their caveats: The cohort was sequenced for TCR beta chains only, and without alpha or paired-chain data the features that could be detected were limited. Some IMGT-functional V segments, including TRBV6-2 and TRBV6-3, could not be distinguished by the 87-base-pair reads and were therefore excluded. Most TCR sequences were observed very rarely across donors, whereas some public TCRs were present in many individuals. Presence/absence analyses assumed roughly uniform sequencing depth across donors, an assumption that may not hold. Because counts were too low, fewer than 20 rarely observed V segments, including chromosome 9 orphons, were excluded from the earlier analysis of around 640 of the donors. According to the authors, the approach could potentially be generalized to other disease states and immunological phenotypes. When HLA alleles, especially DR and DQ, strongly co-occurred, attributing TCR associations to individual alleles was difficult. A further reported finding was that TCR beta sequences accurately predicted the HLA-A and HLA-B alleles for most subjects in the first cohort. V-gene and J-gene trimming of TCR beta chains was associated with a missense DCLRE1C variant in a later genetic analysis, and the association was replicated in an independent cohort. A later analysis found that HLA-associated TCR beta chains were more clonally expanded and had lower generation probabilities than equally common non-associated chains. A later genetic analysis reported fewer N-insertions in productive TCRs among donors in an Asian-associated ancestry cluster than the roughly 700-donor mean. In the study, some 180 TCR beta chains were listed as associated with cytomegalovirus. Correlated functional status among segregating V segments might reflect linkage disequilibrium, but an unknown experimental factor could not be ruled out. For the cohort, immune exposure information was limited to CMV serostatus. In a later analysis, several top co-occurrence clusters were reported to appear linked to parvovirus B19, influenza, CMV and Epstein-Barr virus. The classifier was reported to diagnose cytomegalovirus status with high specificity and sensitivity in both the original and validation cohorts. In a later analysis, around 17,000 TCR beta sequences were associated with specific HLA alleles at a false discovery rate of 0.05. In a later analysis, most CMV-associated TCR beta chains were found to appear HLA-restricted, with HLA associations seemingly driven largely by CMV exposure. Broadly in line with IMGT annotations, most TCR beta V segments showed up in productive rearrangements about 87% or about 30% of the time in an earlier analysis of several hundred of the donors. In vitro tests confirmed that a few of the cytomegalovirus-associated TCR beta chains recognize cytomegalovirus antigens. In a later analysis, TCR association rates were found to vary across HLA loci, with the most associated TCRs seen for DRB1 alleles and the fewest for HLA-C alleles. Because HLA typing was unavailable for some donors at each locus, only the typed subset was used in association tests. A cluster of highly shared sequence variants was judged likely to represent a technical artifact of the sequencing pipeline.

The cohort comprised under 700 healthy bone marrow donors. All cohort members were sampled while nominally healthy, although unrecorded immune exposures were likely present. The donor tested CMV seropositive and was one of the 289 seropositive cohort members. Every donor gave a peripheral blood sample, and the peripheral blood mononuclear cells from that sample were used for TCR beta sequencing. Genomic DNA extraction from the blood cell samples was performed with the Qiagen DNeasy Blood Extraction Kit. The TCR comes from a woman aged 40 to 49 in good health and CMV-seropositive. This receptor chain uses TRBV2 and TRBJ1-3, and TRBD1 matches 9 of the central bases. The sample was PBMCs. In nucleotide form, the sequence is TGTGCCATCTCCCCGGGACAGGGACCGAGCTCTGGAAACACCATATATTTT. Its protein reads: CAISPGQGPSSGNTIYF.